This T cell receptor (beta chain) was sequenced in a study of cytomegalovirus exposure and HLA in healthy donors. Overall study findings and caveats: Investigators reported 150 to 200 TCR beta chains as tied to cytomegalovirus.

The roughly 120-subject validation cohort, separate from the approximately 630-subject first cohort, included the donors. As to this clone: Its specificity is not known.

Sequenced by immunoSEQ multiplex PCR; TCRdb stores in-frame clones only, minus some. The sample has about 120,000 clones, 85% to 90% seen once. The CDR3 covers 14 residues. Trimming removed 5 bases from V and 3 bases from J, with 13 bases in between. Looked up from germline, CDR1 is SGHTA and CDR2 is FQGNSA. The receptor comes from a woman in her twenties or thirties in good health and CMV-seronegative. The rearrangement uses TRBV7-2 and TRBJ1-1; no firm D call. The sequenced sample was PBMCs. For the CDR3, the DNA is TGTGCCAGCAGCCTCCTAGGCGCAGACACTGAAGCTTTCTTT. Protein: CASSLLGADTEAFF.